This TCR beta chain was identified in a study of cytomegalovirus exposure and HLA in healthy donors. General study findings and limits: The study labeled approximately 150 TCR beta chains cytomegalovirus-associated. According to a later analysis, most TCR beta chains associated with CMV appeared HLA-restricted.

The germline V and J ends were trimmed by 2 bases and 5 bases, with 12 bases remaining between them. Germline CDR1 is SNHLY and CDR2 is FYNNEI. The CDR3 covers 14 residues. The PCR used 60 Vbeta and 13 Jbeta primers. TCRdb keeps only in-frame clones here, not all; method: immunoSEQ multiplex PCR. The table lists roughly 100,000 clones, roughly 80% of them singletons. This clone was seen a handful of times. Antigen: not known. The source of this sequence is a middle-aged man in good health and CMV-seronegative. This chain uses TRBV2 with TRBJ1-2; D is unresolved. The material sequenced was PBMCs. The CDR3 spells CASSETRQLYGYTF. The CDR3, as DNA: TGTGCCAGCAGTGAAACGAGGCAGTTATATGGCTACACCTTC.